The entry that follows covers one T cell receptor beta chain sequence. Its antigen remains unknown. It was across several immunoSEQ plates that each subset's genomic DNA was evenly split. The repertoire was sequenced with immunoSEQ multiplex PCR; TCRdb's copy has only in-frame clones and lacks some. The sample records around 320,000 clones, around 90% being singletons. The sample is drawn from a study of shared clonotypes between healthy human individuals. Findings of the study overall: Among donors, the sharing of clonotypes was expected to be influenced by sequencing depth.

The source is a man younger than 35 in good health. Specimen: memory CD8+ T cells sorted from blood. Specified subset: CD45RO+ cells pooled with CCR7-negative TemRA cells.

CDR3 sequence: CASSTGTGNQPQHF. CDR3 nucleotide sequence: TGTGCCAGCAGCACCGGGACAGGGAATCAGCCCCAGCATTTT. The J gene is TRBJ1-5, the V gene TRBV7-9, with TRBD1 matching over 9 bases. The CDR3 is 14 amino acids. Germline assignment: CDR1 SEHNR and CDR2 FQNEAQ (reference sequence). J was trimmed by 4 bases and V by 5 bases; bases with no gene match: 3.